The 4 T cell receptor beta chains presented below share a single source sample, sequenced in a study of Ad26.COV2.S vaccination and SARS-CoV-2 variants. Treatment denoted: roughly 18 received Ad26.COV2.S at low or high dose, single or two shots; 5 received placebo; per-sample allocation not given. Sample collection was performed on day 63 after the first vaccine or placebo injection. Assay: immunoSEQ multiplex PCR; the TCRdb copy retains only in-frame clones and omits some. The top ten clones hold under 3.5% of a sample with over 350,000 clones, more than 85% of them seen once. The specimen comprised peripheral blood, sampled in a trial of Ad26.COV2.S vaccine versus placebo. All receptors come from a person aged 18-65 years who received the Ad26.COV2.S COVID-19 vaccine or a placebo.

CDR3 nucleotides: TGTGCCAGCAGCGTGACAGGGGGCCGCCTTTTTGGCTACACCTTC. Its protein product is CASSVTGGRLFGYTF. The chain combines TRBV7-9 with TRBJ1-2; 10 bases are a match to TRBD1. With V trimmed by 5 bases and J by 7 bases, 10 bases remained unmatched. The V gene's germline CDR1 is SEHNR and CDR2 FQNEAQ (reference sequence). The CDR3 spans 15 residues.

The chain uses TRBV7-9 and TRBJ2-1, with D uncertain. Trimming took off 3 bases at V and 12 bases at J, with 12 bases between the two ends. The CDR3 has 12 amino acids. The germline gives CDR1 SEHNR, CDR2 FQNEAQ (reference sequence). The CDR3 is CASSFSETVQFF. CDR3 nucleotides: TGTGCCAGCAGCTTCAGCGAGACGGTGCAGTTCTTC. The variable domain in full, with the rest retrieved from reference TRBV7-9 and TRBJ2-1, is DTGVSQNPRHKITKRGQNVTFRCDPISEHNRLYWYRQTLGQGPEFLTYFQNEAQLEKSRLLSDRFSAERPKGSFSTLEIQRTEQGDSAMYLCASSFSETVQFFGPGTRLTVL.

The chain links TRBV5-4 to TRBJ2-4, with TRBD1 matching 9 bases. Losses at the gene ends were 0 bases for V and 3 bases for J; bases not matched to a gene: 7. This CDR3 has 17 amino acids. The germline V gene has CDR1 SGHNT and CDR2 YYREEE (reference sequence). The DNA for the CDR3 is TGTGCCAGCAGCTTGGGAGGGACAGGGTTTGTCAAAAACATTCAGTACTTC. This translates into CASSLGGTGFVKNIQYF.

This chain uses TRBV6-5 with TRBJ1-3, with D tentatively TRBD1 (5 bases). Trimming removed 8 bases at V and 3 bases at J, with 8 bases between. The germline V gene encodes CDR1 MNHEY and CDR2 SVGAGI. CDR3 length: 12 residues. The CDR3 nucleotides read TGTGCCAGCGGGGGGTTTGGAAACACCATATATTTT. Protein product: CASGGFGNTIYF.